These 31 T cell receptor beta chains originate from one sample sequenced in a study of naive and memory T cell subsets. General study results and limits: Possibly reflecting memory cells re-expressing CD45RA, a few larger clonotypes occurred in naive repertoires, especially CD8.

Both TRBC1 and TRBC2 were covered by a beta constant-region primer of two equimolar oligonucleotides. Four rounds of PCR amplified the ligated cDNA using nested alpha and beta constant-region primers plus SP2. Via MiXCR, TCRdb re-called the UMI-ligation and nested PCR reads, giving one row per CDR3 protein. This table has roughly 92,000 distinct CDR3 sequences, about 11% appearing once. These TCRs are of unknown antigen specificity. Sequencing was carried out using naive CD4+ T cells from blood. Receptors originate from a human donor in good health.

The V gene is TRBV7-3, the J gene TRBJ2-6, with D perhaps matching TRBD1 (6 bases). CDR1 SGHTA and CDR2 FQGTGA come from the germline V gene. This CDR3 has 17 amino acids. V lost 5 bases and J lost 1, with 15 bases in between. The CDR3 region is CASSLKITGSGANVLTF. The DNA of the CDR3 is TGTGCCAGCAGCCTCAAAATTACAGGGTCTGGGGCCAACGTCCTGACTTTC.

This clonotype was observed a handful of times. The V call is TRBV12-3 or TRBV12-4, the J call TRBJ2-7, with TRBD2 identical over 7 bases. This CDR3 is built from 14 residues. J was trimmed by 4 bases and V by 0 bases; bases with no gene match: 3. CDR3 protein: CASSLAGGRYEQYF. CDR3 DNA: TGTGCCAGCAGTTTAGCGGGAGGGAGGTACGAGCAGTACTTC.

The chain couples TRBV6-6 to TRBJ1-2; D possibly corresponds to TRBD1 (5 bases). CDR1 MNHNY and CDR2 SVGAGI come from the germline V gene (reference sequence). This CDR3 spans 15 amino acids. With 2 bases removed from V and 4 bases from J, the gap between germline ends came to 14 bases. In DNA, the CDR3 is TGTGCCAGCAGTTACGCTCAGGGTAGGAGCTATGGCTACACCTTC. It codes for CASSYAQGRSYGYTF.

This clonotype has ten or more counts. The rearrangement uses TRBV25-1 and TRBJ2-1; no clear D gene. Germline CDR1 and CDR2: MGHDK and SYGVNS. V was pared by 1 base and J by 7 bases, with 11 bases between. The CDR3 is 14 residues long. CDR3: CASSESGQKNEQFF. The CDR3 DNA follows: TGTGCCAGCAGTGAATCAGGCCAAAAAAATGAGCAGTTCTTC. The complete variable domain, with remaining parts taken from reference TRBV25-1 and TRBJ2-1, reads EADIYQTPRYLVIGTGKKITLECSQTMGHDKMYWYQQDPGMELHLIHYSYGVNSTEKGDLSSESTVSRIRTEHFPLTLESARPSHTSQYLCASSESGQKNEQFFGPGTRLTVL.

V gene TRBV6-5 combines with J gene TRBJ2-7, with D possibly being TRBD2 (5 bases). The germline V gene has CDR1 MNHEY and CDR2 SVGAGI. The CDR3 consists of 13 residues. Trimming removed 2 bases at V and 5 bases at J, with 10 bases between. The CDR3 region is CASSYGLGDEQYF. The CDR3 region has the DNA TGTGCCAGCAGTTACGGCCTCGGGGACGAGCAGTACTTC.

The sample holds a few counts of this clonotype. The V gene is TRBV19, the J gene TRBJ2-2; D is tentatively TRBD1 or TRBD2 (5 bases each). This CDR3 is built from 15 residues. Trimming took off 3 bases at V and 7 bases at J, with 15 bases between the two ends. In germline, CDR1 is LNHDA, CDR2 SQIVND (reference sequence). The CDR3 loop is CASSMGWGTGGELFF. In DNA form, the CDR3 reads TGTGCCAGTAGTATGGGTTGGGGGACGGGCGGGGAGCTGTTTTTT. The complete variable domain, with remaining parts taken from reference TRBV19 and TRBJ2-2, reads DGGITQSPKYLFRKEGQNVTLSCEQNLNHDAMYWYRQDPGQGLRLIYYSQIVNDFQKGDIAEGYSVSREKKESFPLTVTSAQKNPTAFYLCASSMGWGTGGELFFGEGSRLTVL.

This clonotype was observed at least ten times. V gene TRBV7-2 combines with J gene TRBJ2-5, with no clear D. Germline assignment: CDR1 SGHTA and CDR2 FQGNSA. V was clipped by 0 bases and J by 3 bases, with 8 bases between them. The CDR3 extends over 14 amino acids. This CDR3 is CASSLAGPKETQYF. The CDR3, as DNA: TGTGCCAGCAGCTTAGCTGGTCCGAAAGAGACCCAGTACTTC.

This clonotype showed up just a few times. The V call is TRBV3-1, the J call TRBJ1-1; D gene ambiguous. The CDR3 spans 13 residues. V was pared by 4 bases and J by 1 base, with 7 bases between. Germline V lookup: CDR1 LGHDT, CDR2 YNNKEL (reference sequence). CDR3 sequence (DNA): TGTGCCAGCAGCCGGACGGAGAACACTGAAGCTTTCTTT. Amino acid sequence: CASSRTENTEAFF.

J is TRBJ1-2 and V is TRBV12-3 or TRBV12-4, with no clear D. This CDR3 spans 13 amino acids. V was cut by 3 bases and J by 0 bases, with 5 bases left in between. In nucleotides, the CDR3 is TGTGCCAGCAGTTTGCAACCTAACTATGGCTACACCTTC. It translates to CASSLQPNYGYTF.

This clonotype was found many times. V is TRBV19 and J is TRBJ1-4; a weak D match, TRBD1 (6 bases). Per germline, CDR1 LNHDA and CDR2 SQIVND (reference sequence). This CDR3 spans 19 amino acids. Trimming took 5 bases from V and 2 from J, leaving 24 bases between them. The CDR3 DNA is TGTGCCAGTAGTGCGAAACAGGGACCGGGGAGGGGCACTAATGAAAAACTGTTTTTT. Its protein product is CASSAKQGPGRGTNEKLFF.

This clonotype was detected only a few times. The chain carries TRBV28 and TRBJ2-7; a possible D gene is TRBD2 (7 bases). CDR1 MDHEN and CDR2 SYDVKM come from the germline V gene. Trimming pared 6 bases from V and 3 bases from J, leaving 15 bases between. The CDR3 totals 14 residues. This chain's CDR3 is CASSPSGGIYEQYF. DNA for the CDR3: TGTGCCAGCAGCCCGTCGGGGGGCATCTACGAGCAGTACTTC.

The table lists this clonotype with many counts. The chain has TRBV6-6 and TRBJ2-1; unclear D gene. This CDR3 is 18 amino acids long. Trimming removed 2 bases from V and 2 bases from J, with 19 bases in between. Germline V CDR1 and CDR2: MNHNY, SVGAGI (reference sequence). The CDR3 sequence: CASSYTKSPRSPYNEQFF. Written as DNA, the CDR3 is TGTGCCAGCAGTTACACGAAATCCCCCCGTAGCCCCTACAATGAGCAGTTCTTC.

This clonotype was observed a few times. This rearrangement joins TRBV7-2 to TRBJ2-4, with a tentative D call TRBD2 (6 bases). The CDR3 is 15 amino acids. Per germline, CDR1 SGHTA and CDR2 FQGNSA. The germline V and J ends were trimmed by 6 bases and 1 base, with 13 bases remaining between them. CDR3 loop: CASRAAGPAKNIQYF. CDR3 sequence (DNA): TGTGCCAGCAGGGCAGCGGGCCCTGCCAAAAACATTCAGTACTTC.

The rearrangement uses TRBV12-3 or TRBV12-4 and TRBJ2-7; D is uncertain. The ends were cut back, 7 bases at V and 3 bases at J, with 16 bases in the middle. The CDR3 contains 14 residues. The CDR3 is CASNLCAWGYEQYF. CDR3 bases: TGTGCCAGCAACCTTTGTGCGTGGGGCTACGAGCAGTACTTC.

There are many counts of this clonotype. The chain carries TRBV7-6 and TRBJ2-7; tentative D call: TRBD2 (6 bases). The CDR3 runs 15 residues. The germline V gene has CDR1 SGHVS and CDR2 FNYEAQ. Trimming removed 2 bases from V and 2 bases from J, with 13 bases in between. In nucleotides, the CDR3 is TGTGCCAGCAGCTTATTAATCGGGGGAACCTACGAGCAGTACTTC. This codes for CASSLLIGGTYEQYF.

This clonotype was seen only a few times. The chain couples TRBV4-2 to TRBJ1-5; D is unresolved. Trimming pared 0 bases from V and 0 bases from J, leaving 6 bases between. The CDR3 extends over 15 amino acids. Germline-derived CDR1 and CDR2 are LGHNA and YNFKEQ. The CDR3 DNA reads TGTGCCAGCAGCCAAGATGTGTCTAGCAATCAGCCCCAGCATTTT. This sequence encodes CASSQDVSSNQPQHF.

The chain joins TRBV29-1 to TRBJ1-2; 7 bases align to TRBD1. V was clipped by 3 bases and J by 8 bases; unmatched bases: 9. The CDR3 totals 13 residues. Germline V CDR1 and CDR2: SQVTM, ANQGSEA. The CDR3 nucleotides are TGCAGCGTTGATGGCCAGGGGGTAGGGGGCTACACCTTC. Translation: CSVDGQGVGGYTF.

This chain links TRBV30 with TRBJ1-1; D not resolved. The germline V gene has CDR1 GTSNPN and CDR2 SVGIG (reference sequence). V dropped 3 bases and J dropped 3 bases, with 11 bases sitting between them. The CDR3 consists of 13 residues. The CDR3: CAWSRIQDTEAFF. The CDR3 nucleotides read TGTGCCTGGAGCAGGATTCAGGACACTGAAGCTTTCTTT.

V usage is TRBV7-2 and J usage is TRBJ1-5; no clear D. Trimming stripped 1 base from V and 4 bases from J, with 11 bases between. CDR1 and CDR2 (germline): SGHTA, FQGNSA. The CDR3 sequence is 15 residues long. CDR3 DNA: TGTGCCAGCAGCTTAGATTTGGGCAGAAATCAGCCCCAGCATTTT. Translated, it gives CASSLDLGRNQPQHF.

This clonotype was recorded many times. The genes are TRBV29-1 and TRBJ1-5, with D possibly matching TRBD1 (5 bases). The CDR3 is made up of 14 amino acids. Germline CDR1 SQVTM, CDR2 ANQGSEA. V gave up 4 bases and J gave up 1 base, with 11 bases separating them. CDR3 sequence (DNA): TGCAGCGTTGGGCAGGGAACGAGCAATCAGCCCCAGCATTTT. This encodes CSVGQGTSNQPQHF.

The chain combines TRBV6-5 with TRBJ2-5; TRBD1 aligns across 8 bases. The germline V gene has CDR1 MNHEY and CDR2 SVGAGI. The CDR3 totals 13 residues. Trimming removed 6 bases from V and 5 bases from J; junction bases left unmatched: 5. The DNA for the CDR3 is TGTGCCAGCAGACGACAGGGGCCCGAGACCCAGTACTTC. It encodes CASRRQGPETQYF.

The V call is TRBV18, the J call TRBJ2-7; D remains unclear. There are 12 residues in the CDR3. Germline-derived CDR1 and CDR2 are KGHSH and LQKENI. V lost 5 bases to trimming and J lost 4 bases, with 9 bases between them. CDR3 protein: CASSTQPYEQYF. CDR3 coding DNA: TGTGCCAGCTCAACTCAGCCTTACGAGCAGTACTTC.

This clonotype was observed a handful of times. The chain joins TRBV20-1 to TRBJ1-1; a weak D match, TRBD1 (6 bases). Trimming pared 3 bases from V and 5 bases from J, leaving 16 bases between. Germline V gene data show CDR1 as DFQATT and CDR2 as SNEGSKA (reference sequence). CDR3 length: 14 amino acids. This CDR3 reads CSARSGASMTEAFF. The CDR3 DNA sequence: TGCAGTGCTAGGTCGGGGGCGTCGATGACTGAAGCTTTCTTT.

This clonotype has a handful of counts. The chain carries TRBV12-3 or TRBV12-4 and TRBJ2-2; TRBD2 agrees at 7 bases. This CDR3 is 16 amino acids long. Trimming removed 5 bases from V and 7 bases from J; junction bases left unmatched: 13. This CDR3 is CASSVLGLGGVGELFF. The CDR3 nucleotides are TGTGCCAGCAGTGTACTAGGACTAGGAGGGGTCGGGGAGCTGTTTTTT.

The chain couples TRBV2 to TRBJ2-2; TRBD2 matches 8 bases. CDR1 is SNHLY and CDR2 is FYNNEI in the germline V gene. Trimming cost V 6 bases and J 3 bases; bases outside gene matches: 9. The CDR3 totals 16 residues. CDR3 sequence (DNA): TGTGCCAGCAGGATGACGGGAGGGGGATACACCGGGGAGCTGTTTTTT. This sequence encodes CASRMTGGGYTGELFF.

This clonotype has more than one count but fewer than ten. The V gene is TRBV20-1, the J gene TRBJ1-2; 7 bases are shared with TRBD1. Losses at the gene ends were 6 bases for V and 8 bases for J; bases not matched to a gene: 9. Germline loops: CDR1 DFQATT, CDR2 SNEGSKA (reference sequence). CDR3 length: 12 amino acids. The CDR3 sequence: CSAEGGGGGYTF. The CDR3 region has the DNA TGCAGTGCGGAAGGAGGAGGGGGCGGCTACACCTTC.

V and J are TRBV29-1 and TRBJ1-4; 8 nucleotides match TRBD1. Germline CDR1 reads SQVTM; CDR2 reads ANQGSEA. This CDR3 spans 12 amino acids. Trimming removed 6 bases from V and 7 bases from J; junction bases left unmatched: 4. DNA for the CDR3: TGCAGCGTCAGGACAGGGTTTGAAAAACTGTTTTTT. Its translation: CSVRTGFEKLFF.

The J gene is TRBJ2-7, the V gene TRBV12-3 or TRBV12-4; D remains unclear. The CDR3 runs to 13 residues. V dropped 3 bases and J dropped 3 bases, with 9 bases sitting between them. CDR3 region: CASSFRPVYEQYF. The CDR3 DNA is TGTGCCAGCAGTTTTCGGCCAGTCTACGAGCAGTACTTC.

This clonotype was seen at least ten times. The chain joins TRBV7-9 to TRBJ1-1; D gene uncertain. Germline V lookup: CDR1 SEHNR, CDR2 FQNEAQ (reference sequence). Trimming removed 1 base at V and 3 bases at J, with 6 bases between. The CDR3 loop spans 13 amino acids. The CDR3 nucleotides are TGTGCCAGCAGCTTAGTCGGAGACACTGAAGCTTTCTTT. It yields the protein CASSLVGDTEAFF.

This clonotype was detected only a few times. The chain is built from TRBV9 and TRBJ2-7, with TRBD2 matching 10 bases. The CDR3 loop spans 14 amino acids. J was trimmed by 7 bases and V by 4 bases; bases with no gene match: 8. The germline V gene has CDR1 SGDLS and CDR2 YYNGEE. The CDR3 region is CASSPLAGAREQYF. The CDR3 bases are TGTGCCAGCAGCCCGCTAGCGGGAGCAAGGGAGCAGTACTTC.

In this sample, this clonotype turned up a few times. V and J are TRBV6-2 or TRBV6-3 and TRBJ2-7, with 7 bases lining up with TRBD2. Germline V lookup: CDR1 MNHEY, CDR2 SVGEGT. CDR3 size: 15 residues. The V gene end was trimmed by 2 bases and the J gene end by 6 bases; junction bases not matched to a gene: 10. CDR3 in amino acids: CASSYERGRRGEQYF. CDR3 DNA: TGTGCCAGCAGTTACGAGCGGGGAAGGAGAGGCGAGCAGTACTTC.